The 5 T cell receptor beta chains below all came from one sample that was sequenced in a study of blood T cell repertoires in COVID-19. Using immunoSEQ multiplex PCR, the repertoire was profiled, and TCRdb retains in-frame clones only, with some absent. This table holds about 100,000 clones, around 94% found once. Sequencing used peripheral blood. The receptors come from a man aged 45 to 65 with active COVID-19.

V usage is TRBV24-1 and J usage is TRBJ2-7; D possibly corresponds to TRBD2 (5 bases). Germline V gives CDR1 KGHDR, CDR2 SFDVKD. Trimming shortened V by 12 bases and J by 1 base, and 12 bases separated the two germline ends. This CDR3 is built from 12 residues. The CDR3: CARSGDSYEQYF. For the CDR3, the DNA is TGTGCCCGCTCCGGGGATTCCTACGAGCAGTACTTC.

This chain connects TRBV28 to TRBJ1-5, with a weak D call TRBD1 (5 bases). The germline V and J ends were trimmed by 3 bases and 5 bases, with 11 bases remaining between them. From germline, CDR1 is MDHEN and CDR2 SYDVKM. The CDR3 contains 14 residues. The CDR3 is CASSLRDYYQPQHF. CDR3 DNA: TGTGCCAGCAGTTTGCGGGACTATTATCAGCCCCAGCATTTT.

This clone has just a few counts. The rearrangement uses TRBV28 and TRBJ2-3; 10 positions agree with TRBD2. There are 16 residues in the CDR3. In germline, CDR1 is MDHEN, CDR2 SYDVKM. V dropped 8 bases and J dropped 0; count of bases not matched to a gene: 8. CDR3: CASGSSGSPSTDTQYF. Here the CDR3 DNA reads TGTGCCAGCGGGTCTAGCGGGAGCCCTAGCACAGATACGCAGTATTTT.

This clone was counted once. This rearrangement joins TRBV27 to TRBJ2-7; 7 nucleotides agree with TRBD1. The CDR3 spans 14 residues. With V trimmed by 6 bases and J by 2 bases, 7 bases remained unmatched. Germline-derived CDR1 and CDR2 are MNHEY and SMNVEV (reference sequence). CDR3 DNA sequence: TGTGCCAGCAGACCCCACAGGGGCACCTACGAGCAGTACTTC. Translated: CASRPHRGTYEQYF.

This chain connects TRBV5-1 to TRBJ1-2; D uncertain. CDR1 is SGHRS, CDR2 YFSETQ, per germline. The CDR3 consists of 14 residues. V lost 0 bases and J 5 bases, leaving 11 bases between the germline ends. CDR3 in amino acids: CASSLDGVGYGYTF. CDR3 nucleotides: TGCGCCAGCAGCTTGGACGGAGTTGGGTATGGCTACACCTTC. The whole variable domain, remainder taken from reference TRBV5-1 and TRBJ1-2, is KAGVTQTPRYLIKTRGQQVTLSCSPISGHRSVSWYQQTPGQGLQFLFEYFSETQRNKGNFPGRFSGRQFSNSRSEMNVSTLELGDSALYLCASSLDGVGYGYTFGSGTRLTVV.